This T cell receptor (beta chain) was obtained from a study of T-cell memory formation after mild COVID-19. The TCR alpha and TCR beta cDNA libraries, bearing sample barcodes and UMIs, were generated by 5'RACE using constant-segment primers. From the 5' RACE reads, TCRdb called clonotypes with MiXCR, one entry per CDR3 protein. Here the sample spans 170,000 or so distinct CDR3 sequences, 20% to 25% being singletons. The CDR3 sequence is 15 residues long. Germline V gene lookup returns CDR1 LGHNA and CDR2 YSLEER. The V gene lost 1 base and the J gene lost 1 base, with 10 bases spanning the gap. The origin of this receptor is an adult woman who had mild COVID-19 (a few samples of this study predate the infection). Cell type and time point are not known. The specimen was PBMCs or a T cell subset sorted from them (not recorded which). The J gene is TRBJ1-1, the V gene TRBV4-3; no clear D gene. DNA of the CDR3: TGCGCCAGCAGCCAAGGTTTCGGTTGGAACACTGAAGCTTTCTTT. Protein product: CASSQGFGWNTEAFF.